This T cell receptor (beta chain) emerged from a study of CD8+CD57+ T cells in acquired aplastic anemia. The wider study: When averaged, DNA from sorted CD4+ and CD8+ cells came to approximately 3 ug. Whole-study findings and limits: In CD8+ cells, Simpson's diversity showed no significant difference between patients and controls.

The CDR3 spans 13 residues. Germline lookup yields CDR1 KGHSH and CDR2 LQKENI. Between the trimmed V and J ends, which lost 3 bases and 10 bases, there was a span of 13 bases. Comment on this clonotype: Antigen unknown.

Profiles of TCR beta VDJ and CDR3 were generated from a genomic DNA template. MiXCR was run by TCRdb on the reads, yielding one entry per CDR3 protein. The data show some 170,000 distinct CDR3 sequences, 47% seen once. Patients included in sequencing had previously demonstrated CD8+CD57+ cell expansion by flow cytometry. The sequenced material came from sorted CD4+, CD8+, or CD8+CD57+ T cells (not recorded which) from PBMCs. The TCR sequence derives from a human donor with aplastic anemia. The J gene is TRBJ2-1, the V gene TRBV18; D may be TRBD2 (6 bases). In nucleotides, the CDR3 is TGTGCCAGCTCACCGGGACTTTCCTACGAGCAGTTCTTC. Translation gives CASSPGLSYEQFF.